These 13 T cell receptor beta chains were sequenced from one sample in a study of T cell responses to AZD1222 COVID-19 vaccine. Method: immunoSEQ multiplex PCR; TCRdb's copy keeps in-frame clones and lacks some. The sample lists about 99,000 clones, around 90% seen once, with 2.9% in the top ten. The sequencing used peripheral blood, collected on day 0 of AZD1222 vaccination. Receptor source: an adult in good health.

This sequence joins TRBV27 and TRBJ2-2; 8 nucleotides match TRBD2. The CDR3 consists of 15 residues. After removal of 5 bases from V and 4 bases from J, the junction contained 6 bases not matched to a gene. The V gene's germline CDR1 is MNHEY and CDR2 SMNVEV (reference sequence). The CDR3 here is CASSVRGGLTGELFF. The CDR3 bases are TGTGCCAGCAGTGTCCGGGGGGGGCTCACCGGGGAGCTGTTTTTT.

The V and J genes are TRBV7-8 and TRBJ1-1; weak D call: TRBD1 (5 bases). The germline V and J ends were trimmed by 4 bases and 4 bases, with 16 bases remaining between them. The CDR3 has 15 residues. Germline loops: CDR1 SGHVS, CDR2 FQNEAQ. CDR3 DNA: TGTGCCAGCAGCTCCCCAGGAACGGGACCCACTGAAGCTTTCTTT. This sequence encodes CASSSPGTGPTEAFF. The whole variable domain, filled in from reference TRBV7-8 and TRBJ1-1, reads GAGVSQSPRYKVAKRGQDVALRCDPISGHVSLFWYQQALGQGPEFLTYFQNEAQLDKSGLPSDRFFAERPEGSVSTLKIQRTQQEDSAVYLCASSSPGTGPTEAFFGQGTRLTVV.

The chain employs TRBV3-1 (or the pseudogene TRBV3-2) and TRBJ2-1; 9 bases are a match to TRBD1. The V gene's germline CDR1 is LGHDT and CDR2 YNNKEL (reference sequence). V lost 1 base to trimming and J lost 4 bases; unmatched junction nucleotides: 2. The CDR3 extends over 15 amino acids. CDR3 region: CASSQGGTGYNEQFF. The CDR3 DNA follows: TGTGCCAGCAGCCAAGGTGGGACAGGGTACAATGAGCAGTTCTTC.

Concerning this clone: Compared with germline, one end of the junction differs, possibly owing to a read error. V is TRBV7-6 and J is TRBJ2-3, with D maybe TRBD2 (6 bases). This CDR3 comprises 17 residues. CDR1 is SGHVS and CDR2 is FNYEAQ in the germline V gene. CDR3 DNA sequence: TGTGCCAGCACCTTATTCGGGGGTCTTATGAGCACAGATACGCAGTATTTT. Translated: CASTLFGGLMSTDTQYF.

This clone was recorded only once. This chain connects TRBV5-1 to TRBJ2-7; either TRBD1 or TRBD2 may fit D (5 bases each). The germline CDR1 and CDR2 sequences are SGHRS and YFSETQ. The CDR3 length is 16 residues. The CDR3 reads CASSWLRDGDSYEQYV. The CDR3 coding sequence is TGTGCCAGCAGCTGGCTACGGGACGGAGACTCCTACGAGCAGTACGTC.

The CDR3 reads CASSAGTGLTNEQFF. In DNA form, the CDR3 reads TGTGCCAGCAGCGCCGGGACAGGGCTAACAAATGAGCAGTTCTTC. This rearrangement joins TRBV7-9 to TRBJ2-1, with 9 bases identical to TRBD1. Germline assignment: CDR1 SEHNR and CDR2 FQNEAQ (reference sequence). This CDR3 contains 15 residues. The V gene end was trimmed by 5 bases and the J gene end by 7 bases; junction bases not matched to a gene: 9.

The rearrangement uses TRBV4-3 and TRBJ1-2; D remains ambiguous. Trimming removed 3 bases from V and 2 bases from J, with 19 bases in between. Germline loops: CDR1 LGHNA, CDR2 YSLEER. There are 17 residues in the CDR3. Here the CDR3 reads CASSHQDVGRSNYGYTF. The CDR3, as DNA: TGCGCCAGCAGCCACCAAGACGTGGGCAGATCCAACTATGGCTACACCTTC.

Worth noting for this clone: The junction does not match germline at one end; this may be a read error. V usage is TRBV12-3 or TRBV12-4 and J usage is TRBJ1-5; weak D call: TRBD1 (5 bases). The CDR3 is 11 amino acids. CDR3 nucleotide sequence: TGTGCCAGCAGCCTGGGACGGACAACCTATTTT. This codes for CASSLGRTTYF.

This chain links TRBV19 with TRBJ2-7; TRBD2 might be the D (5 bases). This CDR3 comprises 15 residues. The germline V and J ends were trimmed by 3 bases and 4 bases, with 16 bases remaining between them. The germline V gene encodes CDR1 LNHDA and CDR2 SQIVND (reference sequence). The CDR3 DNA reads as TGTGCCAGTAGTATCCCGGGGTACGGGGATTACGAGCAGTACTTC. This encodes CASSIPGYGDYEQYF.

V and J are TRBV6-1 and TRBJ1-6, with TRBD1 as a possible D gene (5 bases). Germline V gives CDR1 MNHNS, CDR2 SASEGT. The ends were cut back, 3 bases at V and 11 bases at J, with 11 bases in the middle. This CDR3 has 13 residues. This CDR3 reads CASSEGGGTPLHF. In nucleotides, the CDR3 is TGTGCCAGCAGTGAGGGGGGGGGAACACCCCTCCACTTT.

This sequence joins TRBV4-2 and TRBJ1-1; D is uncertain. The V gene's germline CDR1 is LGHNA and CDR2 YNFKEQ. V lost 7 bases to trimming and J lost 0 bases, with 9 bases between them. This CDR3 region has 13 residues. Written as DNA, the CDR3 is TGTGCCAGCACCTATGGAGTGAACACTGAAGCTTTCTTT. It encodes CASTYGVNTEAFF.

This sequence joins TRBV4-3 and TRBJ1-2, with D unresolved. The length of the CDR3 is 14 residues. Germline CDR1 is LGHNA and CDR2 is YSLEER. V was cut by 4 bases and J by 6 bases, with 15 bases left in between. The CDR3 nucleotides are TGCGCCAGCAGCCCCACCTGGCGAGGCAATGGCTACACCTTC. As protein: CASSPTWRGNGYTF.

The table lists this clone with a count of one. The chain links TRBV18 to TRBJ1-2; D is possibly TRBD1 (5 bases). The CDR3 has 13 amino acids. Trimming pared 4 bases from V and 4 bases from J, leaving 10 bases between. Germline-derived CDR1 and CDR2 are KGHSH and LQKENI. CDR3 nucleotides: TGTGCCAGCTCACAAGACAGAATCTATGGCTACACCTTC. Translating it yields CASSQDRIYGYTF.